This TCR beta chain is from a study of tumor-infiltrating lymphocytes in localized non-small cell lung cancer. On the study more broadly: Tumor tissue and non-adjacent uninvolved lung came from each patient. Study conclusions and caveats: Tumors had more T cell infiltration than uninvolved lung, per TCRbeta sequencing and CD3 counts. Immunotypes IM1 and IM2 had similar TCR-derived T-cell fractions.

This table comes from immunoSEQ multiplex PCR, and its TCRdb copy is limited to in-frame clones, with some not included. The table includes more than 10,000 clones, about four fifths detected once. This clone was observed a single time. Its specificity is not known. This receptor was identified in a human donor with non-small cell lung cancer. The specimen sequenced was lung tumor tissue.

The CDR3 DNA reads as TGTGCCAGCAGTTTATTGGGGGGCCTCTTATCGACCCAGTACTTC. This translates into CASSLLGGLLSTQYF. V usage is TRBV27 and J usage is TRBJ2-5; D is possibly TRBD1 or TRBD2 (6 bases each). There are 15 residues in the CDR3. Trimming stripped 1 base from V and 7 bases from J, with 16 bases between. The V gene's germline CDR1 is MNHEY and CDR2 SMNVEV (reference sequence).